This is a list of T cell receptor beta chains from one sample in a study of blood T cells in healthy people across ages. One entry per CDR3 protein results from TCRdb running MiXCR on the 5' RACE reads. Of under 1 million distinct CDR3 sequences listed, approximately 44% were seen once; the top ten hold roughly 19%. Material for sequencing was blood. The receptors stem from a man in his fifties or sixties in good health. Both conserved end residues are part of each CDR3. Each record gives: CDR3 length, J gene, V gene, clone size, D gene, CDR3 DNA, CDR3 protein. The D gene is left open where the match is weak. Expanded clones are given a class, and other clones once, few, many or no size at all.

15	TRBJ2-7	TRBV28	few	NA	TGTGCCAGCAGAACCCCCGGCGACTCCTCCTACGAGCAGTACTTC	CASRTPGDSSYEQYF
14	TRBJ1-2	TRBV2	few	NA	TGTGCCAGCAGTCCGGACGAAAAACTCTATGGCTACACCTTC	CASSPDEKLYGYTF
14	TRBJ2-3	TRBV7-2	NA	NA	TGTGCCAGCAGCTTAGGGCCCAACACAGATACGCAGTATTTT	CASSLGPNTDTQYF
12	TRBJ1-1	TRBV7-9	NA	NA	TGTGCCAGCCACAATCGGCAGGAGGAAGCTTTCTTT	CASHNRQEEAFF
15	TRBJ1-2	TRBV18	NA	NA	TGTGCCAGCTCTCCGGGCTTCGGGGGAAACTATGGCTACACCTTC	CASSPGFGGNYGYTF
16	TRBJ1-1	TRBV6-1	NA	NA	TGTGCCAGCAGCCTCGGGGGTCGGGGACTGAACACTGAAGCTTTCTTT	CASSLGGRGLNTEAFF
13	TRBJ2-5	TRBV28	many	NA	TGTGCCAGCAGTTTACCAGCTACGGAGACCCAGTACTTC	CASSLPATETQYF
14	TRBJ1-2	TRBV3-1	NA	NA	TGTGCCAGCAGCCCCCGGACGTATAACTATGGCTACACCTTC	CASSPRTYNYGYTF
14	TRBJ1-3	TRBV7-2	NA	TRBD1	TGTGCCAGCAGGCGGGACAGGGGGCCGGACACCATATATTTT	CASRRDRGPDTIYF
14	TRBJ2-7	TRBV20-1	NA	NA	TGCAGTGCTAGACCCAGGAGCAACTCCTACGAGCAGTACTTC	CSARPRSNSYEQYF
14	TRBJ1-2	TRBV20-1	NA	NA	TGCAGTGCTAGAGATCAGGGACTACCCGCCGGCTACACCTTC	CSARDQGLPAGYTF
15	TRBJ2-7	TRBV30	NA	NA	TGTGCCTGGAGTGTACTGGACAGGGAGGGACACGAGCAGTACTTC	CAWSVLDREGHEQYF
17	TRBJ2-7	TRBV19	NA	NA	TGTGCCAGTAGTACGAGACCCCGGGACAAAAGGACCTACGAGCAGTACTTC	CASSTRPRDKRTYEQYF
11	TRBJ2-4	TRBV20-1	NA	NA	TGCAGTGCTAGACTCCTAGGGGAGCAGTACTTC	CSARLLGEQYF
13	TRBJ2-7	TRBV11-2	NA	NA	TGTGCCAGCAGCTTAGTTTTGGAGTACGAGCAGTACTTC	CASSLVLEYEQYF
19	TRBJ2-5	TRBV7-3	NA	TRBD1	TGTGCCAGCAGCTCCCGGGACAGGGGAATCCTCGGGGGTCGGGAGACCCAGTACTTC	CASSSRDRGILGGRETQYF
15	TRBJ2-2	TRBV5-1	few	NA	TGCGCCAGCAGCGGGGGGACATCGAACACCGGGGAGCTGTTTTTT	CASSGGTSNTGELFF
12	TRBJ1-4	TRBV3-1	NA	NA	TGTGCCAGCAGCCAGGTTTATGAAAAACTGTTTTTT	CASSQVYEKLFF
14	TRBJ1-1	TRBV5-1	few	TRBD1	TGTGCCAGCAGGGCGGGACAGGGAAACACTGAAGCTTTCTTT	CASRAGQGNTEAFF
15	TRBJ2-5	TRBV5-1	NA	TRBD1	TGCGCCAGCAGCTTAAGACAGGGAAGAGAAGAGACCCAGTACTTC	CASSLRQGREETQYF
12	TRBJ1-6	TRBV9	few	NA	TGTGCCAGCAGCGATGGACGCGAACCCCTCCACTTT	CASSDGREPLHF
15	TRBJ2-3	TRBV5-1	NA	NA	TGCGCCAGCAGCTTGGGTCCAGCTAGCACAGATACGCAGTATTTT	CASSLGPASTDTQYF
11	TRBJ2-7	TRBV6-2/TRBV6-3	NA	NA	TGTGCCAGCAGTTACTCGACCCAGCAGTACTTC	CASSYSTQQYF
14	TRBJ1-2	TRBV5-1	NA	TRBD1	TGCGCCAGCAGCTTGGCCAGTACAGGGGTTGGCTACACCTTC	CASSLASTGVGYTF
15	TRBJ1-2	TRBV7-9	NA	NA	TGTGCCAGCAGCATAACCCAACCCTCCAACTATGGCTACACCTTC	CASSITQPSNYGYTF
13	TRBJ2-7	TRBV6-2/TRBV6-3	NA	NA	TGTGCCACCACCAAAGGGTTTTCCTACGAGCAGTACTTC	CATTKGFSYEQYF
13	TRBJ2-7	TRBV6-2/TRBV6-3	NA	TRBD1	TGTGCCAGTCGACAGGGGGCCTTCTACGAGCAGTACTTC	CASRQGAFYEQYF
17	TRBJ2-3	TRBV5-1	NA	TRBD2	TGCGCCAGCAGCCCAAGGACTAGCGGGGGGCGAGGAGATACGCAGTATTTT	CASSPRTSGGRGDTQYF
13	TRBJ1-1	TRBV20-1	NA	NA	TGCAGTGCTAGAGAAGGGGGAGTAGCTGAAGCTTTCTTT	CSAREGGVAEAFF
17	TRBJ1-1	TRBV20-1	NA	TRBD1	TGCAGTGCTCCACCCGGGACAGGGGGGTATATGAACACTGAAGCTTTCTTT	CSAPPGTGGYMNTEAFF
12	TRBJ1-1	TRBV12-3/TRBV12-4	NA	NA	TGTGCCAGCAGTTTACAAGTCACCGGGGCTTTCTTT	CASSLQVTGAFF
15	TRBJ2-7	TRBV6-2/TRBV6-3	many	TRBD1	TGTGCCAGCAGTCCCGGGACAGGGGTCTCCTACGAGCAGTACTTC	CASSPGTGVSYEQYF
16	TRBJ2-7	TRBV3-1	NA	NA	TGTGCCAGCAGCCAAGGGGGAATCGGACTATCTTACGAGCAGTACTTC	CASSQGGIGLSYEQYF
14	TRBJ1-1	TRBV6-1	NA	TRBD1	TGTGCCATACATAACAGGGGCCTGAACACTGAAGCTTTCTTT	CAIHNRGLNTEAFF
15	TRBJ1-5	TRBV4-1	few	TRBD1	TGCGCCAGCAGCCGCGCTACAGGGGTCGGTCAGCCCCAGCATTTT	CASSRATGVGQPQHF
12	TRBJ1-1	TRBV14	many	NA	TGTGCCAGCAGCCCATTTGGGGTCGGAGCTTTCTTT	CASSPFGVGAFF